This entry is about one T cell receptor (beta chain). What antigen it recognizes has not been identified. Per-base quality was not reported, and no clone a single base away is much larger than it. Whole blood was collected in K2EDTA tubes by collaborating institutions according to the institutions' own protocols. For TCRbeta analysis, collaborator samples were shipped as frozen whole blood, as isolated PBMCs, or as DNA extracted from either sample type. This entry is derived from a study of blood T cell repertoires in COVID-19 (dated by TCRdb to about 2020). Study-wide context: Collaborator samples came from the United States, Italy and Spain and covered acute and convalescent phases of COVID-19. The material from the prospective study consisted of cDNA or gDNA derived from T cells, B-cell-depleted T cells, or PBMCs. The dataset comprised deeply sampled blood TCRbeta repertoires from subjects exposed to, actively infected with, or recovered from COVID-19. The repertoires were released in a freely available public database meant as a resource for research on the immune response to SARS-CoV-2. Samples came from the ongoing ImmuneRACE study (first 160 participants) plus 1,254 subjects from 6 global collaborators. Nearly every sample came with metadata listing a de-identified subject ID, COVID-19 status, age in years and sex. Where HLA class I and class II types were available, the types were taken from metadata supplied by the sample provider, not from assay-based typing. Study-wide conclusions, independent of this receptor: The quantity of clinical and demographic metadata differed by source and by participant and was supplied without curation.

TCRbeta CDR3 regions were amplified from genomic DNA using the immunoSEQ Assay, a bias-controlled multiplex PCR. Processing in the source paper ran as follows. Within the assay, amplification of reference gene primers was used to estimate how many nucleated cells each sample contained. Sequence reads were collapsed and filtered to measure the absolute abundance of every unique TCRbeta CDR3 rearrangement. For each sample, productive Simpson clonality was calculated by taking the square root of Simpson's diversity index across productive rearrangements. What TCRdb holds here is the immuneACCESS table cut down to in-frame rearrangements. Part of the clones is not present; checked against another copy, under half of the missing clones reflect an unresolved V gene, and the others are unexplained. V and J calls and clone size follow that table, whereas D and trimming were derived from the DNA. This sample is represented by 220,000 or so clones; 70% to 85% of them were singletons. The leading ten clones occupy 1.9% of the sample.

The material sequenced was peripheral blood. The TCR sequence derives from a woman older than 75 with acute or convalescent COVID-19.

The CDR3: CASSLEGGQPQHF. The nucleotides read TGTGCCAGCAGCTTAGAGGGAGGACAGCCCCAGCATTTT. The chain uses TRBV7-3 and TRBJ1-5; no D gene call is confident. From the germline V gene, CDR1 is SGHTA and CDR2 is FQGTGA. V and J lose 2 bases and 7 bases, and a span of 9 bases separates them. There are 13 amino acids in the CDR3, from cysteine to phenylalanine inclusive. CDR3 DNA only is kept here, 39 bases in frame from base 1. With the portions outside the CDR3 filled from the reference TRBV7-3 and TRBJ1-5 genes, the complete variable region becomes GAGVSQTPSNKVTEKGKYVELRCDPISGHTALYWYRQSLGQGPEFLIYFQGTGAADDSGLPNDRFFAVRPEGSVSTLKIQRTERGDSAVYLCASSLEGGQPQHFGDGTRLSIL.